The rows below give T cell receptor beta chains drawn from one sample of a study of shared clonotypes between healthy human individuals. Method: immunoSEQ multiplex PCR; TCRdb's copy keeps in-frame clones and lacks some. The sample carries 1.5 million to 2.5 million clones, about 95% recorded once. Input material: naive CD8+ T cells sorted from blood. These TCRs come from a man aged 18 to 30 in good health. CDR3s include the opening cysteine and the closing phenylalanine or tryptophan. Each record gives: J gene, D gene, V gene, clone size, CDR3 DNA, CDR3 protein. A D gene is named only where the DNA matches it firmly. The size entry is marked missing in some rows and otherwise reads once, few, many or a size class.

j_call: TRBJ2-1
d_call: .
v_call: TRBV6-5
clone_size: .
cdr3_nt: TGTGCCAGCTTTGGGCGGGACTCCTACAATGAGCAGTTCTTC
cdr3_aa: CASFGRDSYNEQFF

j_call: TRBJ2-7
d_call: .
v_call: TRBV5-6
clone_size: .
cdr3_nt: TGTGCCAGCAGCTTGGCTTTTTCGGTGGCGGAGACCTACGAGCAGTACTTC
cdr3_aa: CASSLAFSVAETYEQYF

j_call: TRBJ2-7
d_call: TRBD1
v_call: TRBV27
clone_size: .
cdr3_nt: TGTGCCAGCAGGCCTGGACAGGGGGCTTACGAGCAGTACTTC
cdr3_aa: CASRPGQGAYEQYF

j_call: TRBJ2-2
d_call: .
v_call: TRBV10-3
clone_size: .
cdr3_nt: TGTGCCATCACCGCGCAGGGACATACCACCGGGGAGCTGTTTTTT
cdr3_aa: CAITAQGHTTGELFF

j_call: TRBJ1-2
d_call: .
v_call: TRBV5-1
clone_size: .
cdr3_nt: TGCGCCAGCAGCACGGGGGACTATGGCTACACCTTC
cdr3_aa: CASSTGDYGYTF

j_call: TRBJ2-1
d_call: TRBD2
v_call: TRBV15
clone_size: .
cdr3_nt: TGTGCCGCATCCCCGGGACTAGCGGGAGTGTCCGACAATGAGCAGTTCTTC
cdr3_aa: CAASPGLAGVSDNEQFF

j_call: TRBJ2-2
d_call: .
v_call: TRBV13
clone_size: .
cdr3_nt: TGTGCCAGCAGCTTAGGAAGGCGGACCGGGGAGCTGTTTTTT
cdr3_aa: CASSLGRRTGELFF

j_call: TRBJ1-5
d_call: .
v_call: TRBV2
clone_size: .
cdr3_nt: TGTGCCAGCAGTGAAGCTGGTACAGATAATCAGCCCCAGCATTTT
cdr3_aa: CASSEAGTDNQPQHF

j_call: TRBJ2-3
d_call: TRBD2
v_call: TRBV29-1
clone_size: .
cdr3_nt: TGCAGCGTTGACGGCGGGGGGAAGGTTAGCACAGATACGCAGTATTTT
cdr3_aa: CSVDGGGKVSTDTQYF

j_call: TRBJ2-7
d_call: .
v_call: TRBV15
clone_size: .
cdr3_nt: TGTGCCACCAGCGGGGAAGGGGTCGAGCAGTACTTC
cdr3_aa: CATSGEGVEQYF

j_call: TRBJ2-7
d_call: .
v_call: TRBV11-2
clone_size: .
cdr3_nt: TGTGCCAGCAGCTCTTTACAGGGAGTTCTTTACGAGCAGTACTTC
cdr3_aa: CASSSLQGVLYEQYF

j_call: TRBJ2-7
d_call: .
v_call: TRBV27
clone_size: .
cdr3_nt: TGTGCCAGCCTCAGCGGACACACTTACGAGCAGTACTTC
cdr3_aa: CASLSGHTYEQYF

j_call: TRBJ1-2
d_call: .
v_call: TRBV6-1
clone_size: .
cdr3_nt: TGTGCCAGCAGTGAAGTTGTCAGGGGATATGGCTACACCTTC
cdr3_aa: CASSEVVRGYGYTF

j_call: TRBJ2-7
d_call: .
v_call: TRBV9
clone_size: .
cdr3_nt: TGTGCCAGCAGCGAGACAGCCTGGAGCTCCTACGAGCAGTACTTC
cdr3_aa: CASSETAWSSYEQYF

j_call: TRBJ2-7
d_call: TRBD1
v_call: TRBV10-3
clone_size: .
cdr3_nt: TGTGCCATCAGTGACGCGGACAGGTCCCGCTCCTACGAGCAGTACTTC
cdr3_aa: CAISDADRSRSYEQYF

j_call: TRBJ2-7
d_call: .
v_call: TRBV4-1
clone_size: .
cdr3_nt: TGCGCCAGCAGCCAAGATGCGACAGGCTTAACCTACGAGCAGTACTTC
cdr3_aa: CASSQDATGLTYEQYF

j_call: TRBJ2-5
d_call: TRBD2
v_call: TRBV11-2
clone_size: once
cdr3_nt: TGTGCCAGCAGCTGGATGGGGGGGGGAGAGACCCAGTACTTC
cdr3_aa: CASSWMGGGETQYF

j_call: TRBJ2-1
d_call: TRBD2
v_call: TRBV5-4
clone_size: .
cdr3_nt: TGTGCCAGCAGCCAGACTAGCGACTACTACAATGAGCAGTTCTTC
cdr3_aa: CASSQTSDYYNEQFF

j_call: TRBJ2-3
d_call: .
v_call: TRBV6-6
clone_size: .
cdr3_nt: TGTGCCAGCAGTTCCCTTTACACCGTATCCACAGATACGCAGTATTTT
cdr3_aa: CASSSLYTVSTDTQYF

j_call: TRBJ1-6
d_call: TRBD1
v_call: TRBV28
clone_size: .
cdr3_nt: TGTGCCAGCAGTTGGACAGGAAATAATTCACCCCTCCACTTT
cdr3_aa: CASSWTGNNSPLHF

j_call: TRBJ1-6
d_call: .
v_call: TRBV2
clone_size: .
cdr3_nt: TGTGCCAGCAGTCCAGTCAACAGGATTGGTAGCTCCTATAATTCACCCCTCCACTTT
cdr3_aa: CASSPVNRIGSSYNSPLHF

j_call: TRBJ2-1
d_call: TRBD1
v_call: TRBV27
clone_size: .
cdr3_nt: TGTGCCAGCAGTGACAGGGGGCCCTACAATGAGCAGTTCTTC
cdr3_aa: CASSDRGPYNEQFF

j_call: TRBJ2-1
d_call: TRBD2
v_call: TRBV28
clone_size: .
cdr3_nt: TGTGCCAGCAGGGACACCGGGACTAGCGGTCTCAAGTTCTTC
cdr3_aa: CASRDTGTSGLKFF

j_call: TRBJ1-1
d_call: TRBD1
v_call: TRBV5-1
clone_size: .
cdr3_nt: TGCGCCAGCAGCTTGATTGGACAGGGGGCCGGGTTGACTGAAGCTTTCTTT
cdr3_aa: CASSLIGQGAGLTEAFF

j_call: TRBJ2-3
d_call: .
v_call: TRBV28
clone_size: .
cdr3_nt: TGTGCCAGCAGTTTACTAGCGACGACAGATACGCAGTATTTT
cdr3_aa: CASSLLATTDTQYF

j_call: TRBJ2-2
d_call: TRBD1
v_call: TRBV7-6
clone_size: .
cdr3_nt: TGTGCCAGCAGCACCGGGACAGGGAACACCGGGGAGCTGTTTTTT
cdr3_aa: CASSTGTGNTGELFF

j_call: TRBJ1-1
d_call: .
v_call: TRBV6-5
clone_size: .
cdr3_nt: TGTGCCAGCAGTTACTCTGGGGGGACGGGCACTGAAGCTTTCTTT
cdr3_aa: CASSYSGGTGTEAFF

j_call: TRBJ2-1
d_call: .
v_call: TRBV7-9
clone_size: .
cdr3_nt: TGTGCCAGCAGCTTAGAGCTGATCGGGGGTATCTACAATGAGCAGTTCTTC
cdr3_aa: CASSLELIGGIYNEQFF

j_call: TRBJ2-7
d_call: TRBD2
v_call: TRBV19
clone_size: .
cdr3_nt: TGTGCCAGTAGTATTGGGACTAGCGGACACCTTTACGAGCAGTACTTC
cdr3_aa: CASSIGTSGHLYEQYF

j_call: TRBJ2-7
d_call: .
v_call: TRBV2
clone_size: few
cdr3_nt: TGTGCCAGCAGTGAAGGATATAACCCCTCCTACGAGCAGTACTTC
cdr3_aa: CASSEGYNPSYEQYF

j_call: TRBJ2-7
d_call: .
v_call: TRBV13
clone_size: .
cdr3_nt: TGTGCCAGCAGCTTACAACCGCAGAATTACGAGCAGTACTTC
cdr3_aa: CASSLQPQNYEQYF

j_call: TRBJ2-2
d_call: .
v_call: TRBV7-9
clone_size: .
cdr3_nt: TGTGCCAGCAGCTTCTCAGAAAACACCGGGGAGCTGTTTTTT
cdr3_aa: CASSFSENTGELFF

j_call: TRBJ2-4
d_call: TRBD1
v_call: TRBV5-1
clone_size: .
cdr3_nt: TGCGCCAGCAGTTCTGGGACAGGGCAGGACATTCAGTACTTC
cdr3_aa: CASSSGTGQDIQYF

j_call: TRBJ2-1
d_call: TRBD2
v_call: TRBV27
clone_size: .
cdr3_nt: TGTGCCAGCAGTTCACCTAGCGGGAGCTCCTACAATGAGCAGTTCTTC
cdr3_aa: CASSSPSGSSYNEQFF

j_call: TRBJ1-4
d_call: TRBD1
v_call: TRBV4-3
clone_size: .
cdr3_nt: TGCGCCAGCAGCCAAGAATCACCGGGACAGGGGGCGCTAGCTAATGAAAAACTGTTTTTT
cdr3_aa: CASSQESPGQGALANEKLFF

j_call: TRBJ1-6
d_call: .
v_call: TRBV12-5
clone_size: .
cdr3_nt: TGTGTCATTCCGGGACAACTCAGCTCCTATAATTCACCCCTCCACTTT
cdr3_aa: CVIPGQLSSYNSPLHF

j_call: TRBJ2-3
d_call: TRBD2
v_call: TRBV7-8
clone_size: .
cdr3_nt: TGTGCCAGCAGCTTAGAGGAGAGTAGCGGGGGGAGGAATACGCAGTATTTT
cdr3_aa: CASSLEESSGGRNTQYF

j_call: TRBJ2-7
d_call: .
v_call: TRBV10-3
clone_size: .
cdr3_nt: TGTGCCATCAGTGAATTGCCGCGGAGCTCCTACGAGCAGTACTTC
cdr3_aa: CAISELPRSSYEQYF

j_call: TRBJ2-5
d_call: TRBD2
v_call: TRBV2
clone_size: .
cdr3_nt: TGTGCCAGCATAGGGGCTAGCGGAGTTTCCGAGACCCAGTACTTC
cdr3_aa: CASIGASGVSETQYF

j_call: TRBJ1-1
d_call: .
v_call: TRBV7-9
clone_size: .
cdr3_nt: TGTGCCAGCAGAGAACCCAGGGGAATGGGCTCCGACGCTTTCTTT
cdr3_aa: CASREPRGMGSDAFF

j_call: TRBJ2-5
d_call: .
v_call: TRBV30
clone_size: .
cdr3_nt: TGTGCCTGGAGTAGGGGGCGGGGGGAAGAGACCCAGTACTTC
cdr3_aa: CAWSRGRGEETQYF

j_call: TRBJ2-4
d_call: TRBD1
v_call: TRBV4-1
clone_size: once
cdr3_nt: TGCGCCAGCAGCCGGGAGCAGGGGGCCCACATTCAGTACTTC
cdr3_aa: CASSREQGAHIQYF

j_call: TRBJ1-1
d_call: .
v_call: TRBV5-6
clone_size: .
cdr3_nt: TGTGCCAGCAGCTTGGGAGGGGCCTTGAACACTGAAGCTTTCTTT
cdr3_aa: CASSLGGALNTEAFF

j_call: TRBJ1-2
d_call: .
v_call: TRBV5-6
clone_size: .
cdr3_nt: TGTGCCAGCAGCTATCAAGGGAACTATGGCTACACCTTC
cdr3_aa: CASSYQGNYGYTF

j_call: TRBJ2-2
d_call: TRBD2
v_call: TRBV28
clone_size: once
cdr3_nt: TGTGCCAGCAGCCGGATCGCGGGGGACTCAAACACCGGGGAGCTGTTTTTT
cdr3_aa: CASSRIAGDSNTGELFF

j_call: TRBJ2-5
d_call: TRBD2
v_call: TRBV7-9
clone_size: .
cdr3_nt: TGTGCCAGCAGCTCCTCCCGGACTAGCGGGGAAGAGACCCAGTACTTC
cdr3_aa: CASSSSRTSGEETQYF

j_call: TRBJ2-7
d_call: .
v_call: TRBV18
clone_size: .
cdr3_nt: TGTGCCAGCTCCATGGCCCGAGGGGAATCAGCCTACGAGCAGTACTTC
cdr3_aa: CASSMARGESAYEQYF

j_call: TRBJ2-3
d_call: TRBD1
v_call: TRBV19
clone_size: .
cdr3_nt: TGTGCCAGTAGCTGGACAGGGATGGCCCTAGCGTTCAAAGATACGCAGTATTTT
cdr3_aa: CASSWTGMALAFKDTQYF

j_call: TRBJ1-5
d_call: TRBD1
v_call: TRBV4-3
clone_size: .
cdr3_nt: TGCGCCAGCAGCCAAGATCTTGTCACAGGGGCTTATTATAGCAATCAGCCCCAGCATTTT
cdr3_aa: CASSQDLVTGAYYSNQPQHF

j_call: TRBJ1-5
d_call: .
v_call: TRBV7-9
clone_size: .
cdr3_nt: TGTGCCAGCAGCATAACAGGCAATCAGCCCCAGCATTTT
cdr3_aa: CASSITGNQPQHF

j_call: TRBJ2-5
d_call: .
v_call: TRBV11-2
clone_size: .
cdr3_nt: TGTGCCAGCAGCTTAGTTGGAGAGACCCAGTACTTC
cdr3_aa: CASSLVGETQYF

j_call: TRBJ1-4
d_call: .
v_call: TRBV7-9
clone_size: .
cdr3_nt: TGTGCCAGCAGCTTAGTTTCTGGGGGTGAAACTAATGAAAAACTGTTTTTT
cdr3_aa: CASSLVSGGETNEKLFF

j_call: TRBJ2-7
d_call: .
v_call: TRBV7-9
clone_size: .
cdr3_nt: TGTGCCAGCAGCTTGGGGCTGGGGGAGCAGTACTTC
cdr3_aa: CASSLGLGEQYF

j_call: TRBJ1-1
d_call: TRBD1
v_call: TRBV7-9
clone_size: once
cdr3_nt: TGTGCCAGCAACAGACAGGGGGGGATGAACACTGAAGCTTTCTTT
cdr3_aa: CASNRQGGMNTEAFF